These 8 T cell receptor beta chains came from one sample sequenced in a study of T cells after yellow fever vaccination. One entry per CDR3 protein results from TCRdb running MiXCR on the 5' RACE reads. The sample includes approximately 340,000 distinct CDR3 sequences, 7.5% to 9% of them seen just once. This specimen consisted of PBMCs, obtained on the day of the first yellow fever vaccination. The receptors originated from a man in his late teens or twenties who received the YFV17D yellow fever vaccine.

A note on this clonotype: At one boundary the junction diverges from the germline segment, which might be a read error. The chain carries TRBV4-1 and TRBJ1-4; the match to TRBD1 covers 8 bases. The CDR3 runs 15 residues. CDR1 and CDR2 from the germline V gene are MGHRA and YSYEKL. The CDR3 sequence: CASSQEGTGNEELFF. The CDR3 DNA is TGCGCCAGCAGCCAAGAGGGGACAGGAAATGAAGAACTGTTTTTT.

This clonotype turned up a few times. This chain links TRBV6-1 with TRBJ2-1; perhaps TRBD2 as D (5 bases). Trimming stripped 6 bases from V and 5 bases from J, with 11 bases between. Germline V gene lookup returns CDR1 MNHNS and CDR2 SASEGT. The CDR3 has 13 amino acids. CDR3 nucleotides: TGTGCCAGCAGGTGGCTAGCAGACAATGAGCAGTTCTTC. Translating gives CASRWLADNEQFF.

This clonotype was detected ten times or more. The CDR3 sequence is CASSPRGGLTEAFF. In DNA form, the CDR3 reads TGTGCCAGCAGTCCCAGGGGAGGGCTCACTGAAGCTTTCTTT. The V and J genes are TRBV27 and TRBJ1-1, with D possibly matching TRBD1 (6 bases). The V end lost 5 bases, the J end lost 4 bases, and 14 bases lay between the germline ends. The CDR3 runs 14 residues. The germline V gene encodes CDR1 MNHEY and CDR2 SMNVEV (reference sequence).

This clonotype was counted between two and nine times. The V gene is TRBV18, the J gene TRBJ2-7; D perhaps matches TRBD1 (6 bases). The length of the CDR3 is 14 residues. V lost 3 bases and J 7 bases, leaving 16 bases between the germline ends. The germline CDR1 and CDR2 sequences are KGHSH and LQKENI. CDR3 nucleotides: TGTGCCAGCTCACCTAACACAGGGTCGGGGGAGCAGTACTTC. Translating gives CASSPNTGSGEQYF.

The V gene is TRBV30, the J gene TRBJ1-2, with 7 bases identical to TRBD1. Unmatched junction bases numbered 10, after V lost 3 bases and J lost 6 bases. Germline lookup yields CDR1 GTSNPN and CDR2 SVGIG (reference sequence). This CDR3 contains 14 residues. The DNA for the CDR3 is TGTGCCTGGAGCGGCTACAGGGGAAGACATGGCTACACCTTC. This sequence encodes CAWSGYRGRHGYTF.

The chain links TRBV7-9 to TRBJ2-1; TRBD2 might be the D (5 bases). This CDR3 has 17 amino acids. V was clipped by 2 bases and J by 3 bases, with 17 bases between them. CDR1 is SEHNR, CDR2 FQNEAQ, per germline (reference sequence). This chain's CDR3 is CASSLWSRSGIYNEQFF. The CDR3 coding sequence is TGTGCCAGCAGCTTATGGTCCCGGTCGGGGATCTACAATGAGCAGTTCTTC.

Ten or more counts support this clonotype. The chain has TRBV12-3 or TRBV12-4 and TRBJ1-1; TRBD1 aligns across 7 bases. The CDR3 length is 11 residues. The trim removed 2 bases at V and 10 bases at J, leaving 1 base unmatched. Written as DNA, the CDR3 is TGTGCCAGCAGTTTAAGGGGGCCAGCTTTCTTT. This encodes CASSLRGPAFF.

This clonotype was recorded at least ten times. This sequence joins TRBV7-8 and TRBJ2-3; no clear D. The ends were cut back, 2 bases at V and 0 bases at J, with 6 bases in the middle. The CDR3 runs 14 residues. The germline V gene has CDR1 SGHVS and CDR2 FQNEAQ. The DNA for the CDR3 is TGTGCCAGCAGCTTACAGGCTAGCACAGATACGCAGTATTTT. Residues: CASSLQASTDTQYF.